This is a list of T cell receptor beta chains from one sample in a study of beta chain features in type 1 diabetes. The assay was immunoSEQ multiplex PCR, and TCRdb's table has in-frame clones only and misses some. The table records 140,000 or so clones, about an eighth of them present only once. The sequencing input was central memory CD4+ T cells from blood. Receptor source: a young man with type 1 diabetes. Both conserved end residues are part of each CDR3. The D gene is left open where the match is weak. Not all rows give a size; the values are once, few, many and, for expanded clones, a class.

D gene	clone size	CDR3 length	V gene	J gene	CDR3 protein	CDR3 DNA
TRBD2	few	16	TRBV29-1	TRBJ2-1	CSVEGTSGGYYNEQFF	TGCAGCGTTGAAGGGACTAGCGGGGGCTACTACAATGAGCAGTTCTTC
-	-	13	TRBV6-5	TRBJ1-3	CAASGFSGNTIYF	TGTGCCGCCTCGGGGTTCTCTGGAAACACCATATATTTT
-	few	13	TRBV18	TRBJ2-3	CASSRLDTDTQYF	TGTGCCAGCTCACGGCTTGACACAGATACGCAGTATTTT
-	few	13	TRBV18	TRBJ2-5	CASSPGPQETQYF	TGTGCCAGCTCACCCGGCCCCCAGGAGACCCAGTACTTC
-	-	14	TRBV6-6	TRBJ1-1	CASSYTSGTPEAFF	TGTGCCAGCAGTTACACCTCAGGGACCCCTGAAGCTTTCTTT
-	-	13	TRBV30	TRBJ1-5	CACSRDGNQPQHF	TGTGCCTGTAGTCGGGACGGCAATCAGCCCCAGCATTTT
TRBD1	few	13	TRBV10-3	TRBJ2-7	CASQGQDAYEQYF	TGTGCCTCTCAAGGACAGGATGCCTACGAGCAGTACTTC
-	-	16	TRBV6-6	TRBJ2-5	CASSYSGAGLQETQYF	TGTGCCAGCAGTTACTCGGGCGCGGGGCTACAAGAGACCCAGTACTTC
-	once	17	TRBV6-1	TRBJ2-3	CASSEARGPGVTDTQYF	TGTGCCAGCAGTGAAGCTCGGGGGCCAGGGGTAACAGATACGCAGTATTTT
-	few	13	TRBV2	TRBJ2-5	CASMRGYQETQYF	TGTGCCAGCATGCGGGGTTACCAAGAGACCCAGTACTTC
-	-	13	TRBV13	TRBJ1-2	CASSHGQITGYTF	TGTGCCAGCAGCCATGGGCAGATTACTGGCTACACCTTC
-	-	15	TRBV6-6	TRBJ2-2	CASSYGTDYTGELFF	TGTGCCAGCAGCTACGGGACGGATTACACCGGGGAGCTGTTTTTT
TRBD1	-	14	TRBV7-9	TRBJ1-1	CASSLGTGDTEAFF	TGTGCCAGCAGCTTAGGGACAGGGGACACTGAAGCTTTCTTT
TRBD2	-	15	TRBV7-9	TRBJ2-5	CASSLARGVEETQYF	TGTGCCAGCAGCTTAGCACGGGGGGTTGAAGAGACCCAGTACTTC
TRBD2	many	16	TRBV11-1	TRBJ2-5	CASSRGLAGVRETQYF	TGTGCCAGCAGCAGGGGACTAGCGGGGGTCCGGGAGACCCAGTACTTC
-	-	17	TRBV6-4	TRBJ1-4	CASSDPPGRGSNEKLFF	TGTGCCAGCAGTGACCCACCAGGGAGAGGGTCTAATGAAAAACTGTTTTTT
-	-	15	TRBV6-1	TRBJ1-2	CASTRSGTVNYGYTF	TGTGCCAGCACCCGTTCCGGGACGGTGAACTATGGCTACACCTTC
-	many	14	TRBV28	TRBJ2-1	CASIAGSSYNEQFF	TGTGCCAGCATCGCAGGAAGCTCCTACAATGAGCAGTTCTTC
TRBD2	few	17	TRBV4-1	TRBJ2-1	CASSSATSGASYNEQFF	TGCGCCAGCAGTTCTGCGACTAGCGGGGCTTCCTACAATGAGCAGTTCTTC
-	-	13	TRBV7-9	TRBJ1-3	CASSLDPGNTIYF	TGTGCCAGCAGCTTAGACCCTGGAAACACCATATATTTT
TRBD2	many	13	TRBV4-2	TRBJ2-5	CASTSGGRETQYF	TGTGCCAGCACCTCGGGGGGGAGAGAGACCCAGTACTTC
-	few	14	TRBV5-4	TRBJ2-1	CASSVAGGTGVWFF	-
TRBD2	-	14	TRBV7-9	TRBJ2-3	CASSSSWLAGTQYF	TGTGCCAGCAGCTCCTCTTGGCTAGCGGGTACGCAGTATTTT
TRBD1	few	15	TRBV9	TRBJ2-1	CASSVRTGVSDEQFF	TGTGCCAGCAGCGTCAGAACAGGGGTTTCGGATGAGCAGTTCTTC
TRBD1	few	13	TRBV19	TRBJ2-7	CASGTGGSYEQYF	TGTGCCAGCGGGACAGGGGGATCGTACGAGCAGTACTTC
TRBD2	-	17	TRBV5-4	TRBJ2-5	CASSLPLAGASQETQYF	TGTGCCAGCAGCTTGCCTCTAGCGGGAGCCTCCCAAGAGACCCAGTACTTC
TRBD1	few	14	TRBV2	TRBJ1-2	CASLPSPDREIGTF	TGTGCCAGCTTACCCTCTCCGGACAGGGAAATTGGCACCTTC
-	many	14	TRBV29-1	TRBJ2-7	CSVRSDQSSYEQYF	TGCAGCGTCAGAAGCGACCAGAGCTCCTACGAGCAGTACTTC
-	many	13	TRBV14	TRBJ1-5	CASSLTAEQPQHF	TGTGCCAGCAGCCTTACGGCCGAGCAGCCCCAGCATTTT
-	-	15	TRBV18	TRBJ1-2	CASSPDTASLEGYTF	TGTGCCAGCTCACCGGACACTGCGTCCCTTGAAGGCTACACCTTC
TRBD1	many	16	TRBV6-5	TRBJ2-7	CASSYKLGTGFYEQYF	TGTGCCAGCAGTTACAAGTTAGGGACAGGCTTCTACGAGCAGTACTTC
-	-	16	TRBV6-5	TRBJ2-1	CASSYGAGLRYNEQFF	TGTGCCAGCAGTTACGGGGCAGGGTTAAGGTACAATGAGCAGTTCTTC
-	few	13	TRBV2	TRBJ1-1	CASSETMNTEAFF	TGTGCCAGCAGCGAAACCATGAACACTGAAGCTTTCTTT